These 16 T cell receptor beta chains originate from one sample sequenced in a study of PD-1 blockade in classical Hodgkin lymphoma (dated by TCRdb to 2020 to 2022). Libraries were constructed by the immunoSEQ multiplex PCR assay. The table comes from immuneACCESS by way of TCRdb, which keeps in-frame sequences with V and J called. Part of the clones is missing from these tables; in studies checked, under half for an unresolved V gene and the rest for unknown reasons. The sample profile shows around 70,000 clones; 71% of them were found once. The top ten clonotypes cover less than 9.5% of the sample. Read against the paper, the sample's time point label means: cycle 2 day 1 (C2D1) of nivolumab. Every trial patient had relapsed following autologous stem cell transplantation, and prior brentuximab vedotin exposure was what differed among cohorts A, B and C. The sample here was peripheral blood mononuclear cells (PBMCs), taken before the second cycle of nivolumab. The receptors were gathered from a human donor with classical Hodgkin lymphoma.

The V gene is TRBV14, the J gene TRBJ1-2; D might be TRBD1 (5 bases). Trimming left V 2 bases short and J 3 bases short, with 19 bases between. CDR1 and CDR2 from the germline V gene are SGHDN and FVKESK. The CDR3 is 17 amino acids. The DNA for the CDR3 is TGTGCCAGCAGCCAAAGAGAGCAGGGTGCCCTTCACTATGGCTACACCTTC. Translation: CASSQREQGALHYGYTF.

The chain uses TRBV5-6 and TRBJ2-5; 10 bases fit TRBD1. The ends lost 5 bases at V and 4 bases at J; junction bases unmatched: 8. From germline, CDR1 is SGHDT and CDR2 YYEEEE. CDR3 length: 15 amino acids. Written as DNA, the CDR3 is TGTGCCAGCAGATTCGGGACAGGGGTAAGAGAGACCCAGTACTTC. Protein product: CASRFGTGVRETQYF.

The V gene is TRBV19, the J gene TRBJ1-2; the D gene is possibly TRBD1 (5 bases). This CDR3 is built from 13 residues. Germline V CDR1 and CDR2: LNHDA, SQIVND (reference sequence). V gave up 10 bases and J gave up 4 bases, with 16 bases separating them. The DNA of the CDR3 is TGTGCCACTCGGGGCGGCGGCGGCTATGGCTACACCTTC. It yields the protein CATRGGGGYGYTF.

In regard to this clone: This sample also contains other DNA sequences that code for the same CDR3. The CDR3 loop is CASSLEGNYGYTF. CDR3 DNA: TGTGCCAGCAGTTTAGAGGGTAACTATGGCTACACCTTC. J is TRBJ1-2 and V is TRBV28; D gene unclear. V lost 2 bases to trimming and J lost 1 base, with 5 bases between them. The CDR3 is made up of 13 amino acids. The germline CDR1 and CDR2 sequences are MDHEN and SYDVKM.

The chain is built from TRBV2 and TRBJ1-2; D is unclear. V was trimmed by 0 bases and J by 1 base, leaving 9 bases between them. Germline values: CDR1 SNHLY, CDR2 FYNNEI. This CDR3 is built from 15 residues. This CDR3 is CASSEAGWSNYGYTF. CDR3 bases: TGTGCCAGCAGTGAAGCGGGGTGGAGTAACTATGGCTACACCTTC.

The V gene is TRBV19, the J gene TRBJ2-7; 10 positions agree with TRBD2. The CDR3 spans 15 residues. Germline loops: CDR1 LNHDA, CDR2 SQIVND (reference sequence). Trimming took 3 bases from V and 3 from J; bases not matched to a gene: 5. The CDR3 spells CASSMLAGVNYEQYF. Here the CDR3 DNA reads TGTGCCAGTAGTATGCTAGCGGGGGTGAACTACGAGCAGTACTTC.

This chain connects TRBV11-2 to TRBJ1-2, with D unresolved. V lost 5 bases and J 8 bases, leaving 15 bases between the germline ends. The germline V gene encodes CDR1 SGHAT and CDR2 FQNNGV. The CDR3 has 13 residues. This chain's CDR3 is CASSPSGLRGYTF. Here the CDR3 DNA reads TGTGCCAGCAGCCCATCTGGTTTACGGGGCTACACCTTC.

The chain uses TRBV5-4 and TRBJ2-6, with D uncertain. CDR1 is SGHNT, CDR2 YYREEE, per germline (reference sequence). CDR3 length equals 16 residues. V dropped 0 bases and J dropped 0 bases, with 7 bases sitting between them. The CDR3, as DNA: TGTGCCAGCAGCTTGGCCGCTAGCTCTGGGGCCAACGTCCTGACTTTC. Translated: CASSLAASSGANVLTF.

This clone was recorded once. The chain couples TRBV11-2 to TRBJ1-6; the D gene is possibly TRBD1 (6 bases). V was shortened by 6 bases and J by 0 bases, with 12 bases between the two germline ends. There are 16 residues in the CDR3. Looked up from germline, CDR1 is SGHAT and CDR2 is FQNNGV. The CDR3 loop reads CASRTTGSSYNSPLHF. As DNA, the CDR3 is TGTGCCAGCAGAACTACAGGGAGCTCCTATAATTCACCCCTCCACTTT.

The chain joins TRBV30 to TRBJ2-7; the D gene is possibly TRBD1 (6 bases). CDR1 GTSNPN and CDR2 SVGIG come from the germline V gene (reference sequence). This CDR3 region has 15 residues. V was cut by 0 bases and J by 4 bases, with 16 bases left in between. DNA of the CDR3: TGTGCCTGGAGTGTAGACAGGAGTCTCATTTACGAGCAGTACTTC. It encodes CAWSVDRSLIYEQYF.

This clone turned up a few times. The chain is built from TRBV30 and TRBJ1-1; 8 bases match TRBD1. The germline CDR1 and CDR2 sequences are GTSNPN and SVGIG (reference sequence). The J segment lost 5 bases and the V segment lost 7 bases, leaving 6 bases of the junction unmatched. The CDR3 has 12 amino acids. The CDR3 is CALRQGLTEAFF. CDR3 bases: TGTGCCTTACGACAGGGGTTGACTGAAGCTTTCTTT.

The DNA for the CDR3 is TGTGCCAGCAGCCCGCGCTCCGGGGTGAACACTGAAGCTTTCTTT. Its protein is CASSPRSGVNTEAFF. The rearrangement uses TRBV11-2 and TRBJ1-1; D remains ambiguous. Per germline, CDR1 SGHAT and CDR2 FQNNGV. The CDR3 is 15 amino acids. Trimming took 5 bases from V and 0 from J, leaving 13 bases between them.

This clone was seen more than once but under ten times. The genes are TRBV5-6 and TRBJ2-3; D gene uncertain. The CDR3 sequence is 15 residues long. Germline V gene sequence: CDR1 SGHDT, CDR2 YYEEEE. V was trimmed by 0 bases and J by 8 bases, leaving 16 bases between them. The CDR3 loop is CASSLALRSSGTQYF. In DNA form, the CDR3 reads TGTGCCAGCAGCTTGGCCTTAAGGTCCTCCGGTACGCAGTATTTT.

This chain connects TRBV7-9 to TRBJ1-2, with 12 bases that match TRBD1. The CDR3 spans 16 residues. The V gene's germline CDR1 is SEHNR and CDR2 FQNEAQ (reference sequence). V was clipped by 1 base and J by 7 bases; unmatched bases: 7. The CDR3 region has the DNA TGTGCCAGCAGCTTAGGCCTGGGACAGGGGGCAGCTGGCTACACCTTC. Translating gives CASSLGLGQGAAGYTF.

This clone was counted a single time. The chain couples TRBV28 to TRBJ1-6; tentatively, D is TRBD1 (5 bases). The CDR3 runs 13 residues. CDR1 is MDHEN, CDR2 SYDVKM, per germline. The V end lost 3 bases, the J end lost 12 bases, and 12 bases lay between the germline ends. The CDR3 DNA is TGTGCCAGCAGTTTCGGAGGAGGGGAACCCCTCCACTTT. Translation: CASSFGGGEPLHF.

The V gene is TRBV5-4, the J gene TRBJ1-1; D is uncertain. Trimming cost V 0 bases and J 3 bases, with 9 bases left between them. Germline CDR1 SGHNT, CDR2 YYREEE (reference sequence). The CDR3 runs to 14 residues. This CDR3 is CASSLGRWDTEAFF. The CDR3 coding sequence is TGTGCCAGCAGCTTGGGCAGGTGGGACACTGAAGCTTTCTTT.